The next 30 T cell receptor beta chains were all read from a single sample in a study of blood T cell repertoires in COVID-19. Method: immunoSEQ multiplex PCR; TCRdb's copy keeps in-frame clones and lacks some. The data show 55,000 to 65,000 clones, 89% seen once. Sequenced material: peripheral blood. The receptors were sampled from an older woman with active COVID-19.

The chain has TRBV7-7 and TRBJ2-5, with D maybe TRBD2 (5 bases). The CDR3 is made up of 15 amino acids. V lost 1 base, J lost 1 base, and 10 bases lay in between. CDR1 is SSHAT and CDR2 is FNYEAQ in the germline V gene (reference sequence). CDR3 bases: TGTGCCAGCAGCTTAGGTGGGAGCCTCCAAGAGACCCAGTACTTC. It yields the protein CASSLGGSLQETQYF.

This chain uses TRBV14 with TRBJ2-1; possible D gene TRBD2, 6 bases. Germline V gene data show CDR1 as SGHDN and CDR2 as FVKESK. The V and J ends lost 6 bases and 2 bases respectively, with 14 bases between them. CDR3 length: 15 residues. CDR3 in DNA: TGTGCCAGCAGTCCTGGGATAGCGGCCTACAATGAGCAGTTCTTC. Translation gives CASSPGIAAYNEQFF.

This chain connects TRBV18 to TRBJ2-5; D is unresolved. The CDR3 runs to 12 residues. The germline V and J ends were trimmed by 3 bases and 4 bases, with 6 bases remaining between them. Germline assignment: CDR1 KGHSH and CDR2 LQKENI. CDR3 amino acids: CASSPIRETQYF. The CDR3 nucleotides read TGTGCCAGCTCACCTATTAGAGAGACCCAGTACTTC. Combining the CDR3 with reference TRBV18 and TRBJ2-5 gives the whole variable domain NAGVMQNPRHLVRRRGQEARLRCSPMKGHSHVYWYRQLPEEGLKFMVYLQKENIIDESGMPKERFSAEFPKEGPSILRIQQVVRGDSAAYFCASSPIRETQYFGPGTRLLVL.

The chain is built from TRBV21-1 and TRBJ2-1; the D segment call TRBD2 is taken from the table without a DNA check. TRBV21-1 is an annotated pseudogene. CDR3 length: 14 residues. The DNA of the CDR3 is TGTGCCAGCCCAAGGGAGGGTCTAAACAATGAGCAGTTCTTC. Encoded protein: CASPREGLNNEQFF.

The gene calls are TRBV3-1 (or the pseudogene TRBV3-2) and TRBJ2-1; 9 bases are shared with TRBD1. The CDR3 covers 15 residues. The V gene end was trimmed by 1 base and the J gene end by 7 bases; junction bases not matched to a gene: 5. Germline V CDR1 and CDR2: LGHDT, YNNKEL (reference sequence). The CDR3 DNA reads TGTGCCAGCAGCCAAGGGACAGGGGTAGGGAATGAGCAGTTCTTC. Its protein is CASSQGTGVGNEQFF.

This chain's CDR3 is CASSVGTSVRYNEQFF. The CDR3 coding sequence is TGTGCCAGCAGCGTAGGGACTAGCGTAAGGTACAATGAGCAGTTCTTC. The chain combines TRBV7-7 with TRBJ2-1; TRBD2 agrees at 10 bases. Germline V gives CDR1 SSHAT, CDR2 FNYEAQ (reference sequence). This CDR3 contains 16 residues. V was clipped by 5 bases and J by 4 bases; unmatched bases: 8.

The rearrangement uses TRBV6-5 and TRBJ2-7, with 7 bases identical to TRBD1. V lost 5 bases and J lost 2; bases outside the gene matches: 9. Germline values: CDR1 MNHEY, CDR2 SVGAGI. CDR3 size: 15 residues. In nucleotides, the CDR3 is TGTGCCAGCAGTCCCGTATGGGACAGCGCCTACGAGCAGTACTTC. Residues: CASSPVWDSAYEQYF.

This chain uses TRBV3-1 (or the pseudogene TRBV3-2) with TRBJ2-3, with a possible D match to TRBD2 (6 bases). The CDR3 is 13 residues long. The V end was cut by 4 bases, the J end by 4 bases, with 9 bases between. Germline CDR1 reads LGHDT; CDR2 reads YNNKEL (reference sequence). The CDR3 protein is CASSPGTADTQYF. The DNA for the CDR3 is TGTGCCAGCAGCCCTGGGACTGCAGATACGCAGTATTTT.

The V call is TRBV2, the J call TRBJ1-4; a weak D match, TRBD1 (5 bases). Trimming left V 3 bases short and J 5 bases short, with 10 bases between. This CDR3 comprises 14 residues. Germline V lookup: CDR1 SNHLY, CDR2 FYNNEI. The DNA of the CDR3 is TGTGCCAGCAGTGATCAGGGCCCGAATGAAAAACTGTTTTTT. It codes for CASSDQGPNEKLFF.

This chain joins TRBV10-3 and TRBJ2-1, with D possibly matching TRBD2 (5 bases). This CDR3 region has 15 residues. With 2 bases removed from V and 2 bases from J, the gap between germline ends came to 10 bases. Germline CDR1 reads ENHRY; CDR2 reads SYGVKD. The CDR3 loop reads CAISEGVGAYNEQFF. The CDR3 coding sequence is TGTGCCATCAGTGAGGGGGTCGGGGCCTACAATGAGCAGTTCTTC.

This sequence joins TRBV27 and TRBJ2-3; 7 bases are a match to TRBD2. Unmatched junction bases numbered 11, after V lost 6 bases and J lost 2 bases. Looked up from germline, CDR1 is MNHEY and CDR2 is SMNVEV (reference sequence). The CDR3 sequence is 16 residues long. Here the CDR3 DNA reads TGTGCCAGCAGGAGACGACTAGCTGAACCCACAGATACGCAGTATTTT. Its translation is CASRRRLAEPTDTQYF.

This clone occurred once. This sequence joins TRBV19 and TRBJ1-1, with 8 nucleotides matching TRBD1. The junction had 2 bases not matched to a gene; V was cut back by 5 bases and J by 3 bases. This CDR3 has 13 residues. Germline V gives CDR1 LNHDA, CDR2 SQIVND (reference sequence). CDR3 DNA sequence: TGTGCCAGTAGTCAGACAGGGGACACTGAAGCTTTCTTT. It translates to CASSQTGDTEAFF.

V usage is TRBV9 and J usage is TRBJ2-7, with 9 bases identical to TRBD1. With V trimmed by 2 bases and J by 3 bases, 3 bases remained unmatched. The germline V gene has CDR1 SGDLS and CDR2 YYNGEE. The CDR3 is 14 amino acids. The CDR3 bases are TGTGCCAGCAGCGTTGGACAGGGGATCTACGAGCAGTACTTC. Protein product: CASSVGQGIYEQYF.

This clone was counted only a few times. V and J are TRBV6-6 and TRBJ1-3, with D perhaps TRBD1 (5 bases). The V gene's germline CDR1 is MNHNY and CDR2 SVGAGI (reference sequence). The CDR3 is 16 amino acids. Deletions cut 2 bases from V and 0 bases from J, with 11 bases between. CDR3 sequence reads: CASSYLGRGSGNTIYF. Written as DNA, the CDR3 is TGTGCCAGCAGTTACCTAGGGAGGGGCTCTGGAAACACCATATATTTT.

The chain has TRBV2 and TRBJ1-2; 7 bases map to TRBD1. From germline, CDR1 is SNHLY and CDR2 FYNNEI. V was clipped by 7 bases and J by 2 bases; unmatched bases: 22. The CDR3 extends over 19 amino acids. In DNA form, the CDR3 reads TGTGCCAGCAAAGTTTATCGTAGAGAGAGCGACAGGGAGAACTATGGCTACACCTTC. This translates into CASKVYRRESDRENYGYTF.

The gene calls are TRBV6-2 or TRBV6-3 and TRBJ2-7, with a possible D match to TRBD2 (6 bases). Germline CDR1 is MNHEY and CDR2 is SVGEGT. The CDR3 runs to 15 residues. Trimming took off 2 bases at V and 0 bases at J, with 11 bases between the two ends. The CDR3 sequence: CASSYGGLSSYEQYF. The CDR3 nucleotides are TGTGCCAGCAGTTACGGGGGACTGAGCTCCTACGAGCAGTACTTC.

The chain combines TRBV5-1 with TRBJ2-7; no firm D call. Looked up from germline, CDR1 is SGHRS and CDR2 is YFSETQ. V shed 0 bases and J shed 7 bases, with 5 bases lying between them. This CDR3 contains 11 residues. CDR3 loop: CASSLGREQYF. The CDR3 DNA follows: TGCGCCAGCAGCTTGGGTCGGGAGCAGTACTTC.

The gene calls are TRBV5-8 and TRBJ1-4, with D hard to call. Germline lookup yields CDR1 SGHTS and CDR2 YDEGEE. The CDR3 is 13 amino acids. V was cut by 2 bases and J by 8 bases, with 10 bases left in between. Here the CDR3 DNA reads TGTGCCAGCAGCTTATCCGGGGTGGAAAAACTGTTTTTT. As protein: CASSLSGVEKLFF.

The V gene is TRBV7-7, the J gene TRBJ2-1, with 7 bases that match TRBD1. The CDR3 runs 15 residues. CDR1 SSHAT and CDR2 FNYEAQ come from the germline V gene (reference sequence). V was clipped by 5 bases and J by 5 bases; unmatched bases: 9. Here the CDR3 DNA reads TGTGCCAGCAGCCCGGGGACAGCGTCCCACAATGAGCAGTTCTTC. Amino acids: CASSPGTASHNEQFF.

The V call is TRBV23-1, the J call TRBJ1-1; 7 positions match TRBD1. TRBV23-1 is marked as an open reading frame, function uncertain. This CDR3 is 16 amino acids long. After removal of 6 bases from V and 2 bases from J, the junction contained 12 bases not matched to a gene. The CDR3 nucleotides read TGCGCCAGCAGCCAGGGGGTCCCAGTCCGTAACACTGAAGCTTTCTTT. Translating gives CASSQGVPVRNTEAFF.

CDR3 loop: CASRGGADTQYF. CDR3 in DNA: TGTGCCAGTAGAGGCGGGGCAGATACGCAGTATTTT. The chain combines TRBV19 with TRBJ2-3; D may be TRBD2 (6 bases). Germline values: CDR1 LNHDA, CDR2 SQIVND (reference sequence). This CDR3 contains 12 residues. Trimming shortened V by 6 bases and J by 4 bases, and 8 bases separated the two germline ends.

The chain has TRBV28 and TRBJ2-7; possible D gene TRBD1, 6 bases. Germline CDR1 is MDHEN and CDR2 is SYDVKM. This CDR3 has 14 residues. V was shortened by 7 bases and J by 0 bases, with 13 bases between the two germline ends. The CDR3 here is CASTGQGLSYEQYF. DNA of the CDR3: TGTGCCAGCACCGGGCAGGGGCTCTCCTACGAGCAGTACTTC.

The CDR3 region is CASSAWAGDQPQHF. The CDR3 coding sequence is TGTGCCAGCAGCGCCTGGGCGGGAGATCAGCCCCAGCATTTT. V gene TRBV9 combines with J gene TRBJ1-5; no clear D gene. The CDR3 spans 14 residues. CDR1 SGDLS and CDR2 YYNGEE come from the germline V gene. V lost 3 bases to trimming and J lost 5 bases, with 12 bases between them.

V is TRBV6-5 and J is TRBJ1-1, with TRBD1 identical over 11 bases. Germline lookup yields CDR1 MNHEY and CDR2 SVGAGI. This CDR3 has 15 amino acids. The V gene end was trimmed by 6 bases and the J gene end by 5 bases; junction bases not matched to a gene: 8. The CDR3 reads CASSQPGQGATEAFF. DNA of the CDR3: TGTGCCAGCAGCCAGCCCGGACAGGGGGCTACTGAAGCTTTCTTT.

V and J are TRBV7-9 and TRBJ2-1; 10 bases align to TRBD1. Germline V gives CDR1 SEHNR, CDR2 FQNEAQ (reference sequence). The junction had 5 bases not matched to a gene; V was cut back by 3 bases and J by 3 bases. The CDR3 sequence is 16 residues long. CDR3 DNA sequence: TGTGCCAGCAGCTTCGCCGGGACAGGGGTCTACAATGAGCAGTTCTTC. Translation: CASSFAGTGVYNEQFF.

The chain recombines TRBV18 with TRBJ1-5, with D possibly being TRBD1 (6 bases). CDR3 length: 18 amino acids. V was pared by 6 bases and J by 2 bases, with 23 bases between. Germline V gene sequence: CDR1 KGHSH, CDR2 LQKENI. The CDR3 sequence is CASSHKGRGKVGNQPQHF. CDR3 nucleotide sequence: TGTGCCAGCTCGCACAAAGGGAGGGGGAAGGTGGGCAATCAGCCCCAGCATTTT.

CDR3 residues: CAAGSQPQHF. CDR3 sequence (DNA): TGTGCCGCGGGGAGTCAGCCCCAGCATTTT. This chain joins TRBV6-5 and TRBJ1-5; no clear D. Germline-derived CDR1 and CDR2 are MNHEY and SVGAGI. The CDR3 is 10 residues long. V was trimmed by 11 bases and J by 6 bases, leaving 8 bases between them.

This chain joins TRBV20-1 and TRBJ1-5, with TRBD1 matching over 8 bases. The CDR3 contains 15 residues. Trimming cost V 3 bases and J 7 bases; bases outside gene matches: 11. Germline V gives CDR1 DFQATT, CDR2 SNEGSKA (reference sequence). This CDR3 is CSASVPQGAKQPQHF. The DNA of the CDR3 is TGCAGTGCTAGTGTCCCCCAGGGGGCGAAACAGCCCCAGCATTTT.

The chain uses TRBV7-3 and TRBJ2-1; 7 nucleotides match TRBD2. Losses at the gene ends were 1 base for V and 9 bases for J; bases not matched to a gene: 9. The germline V gene encodes CDR1 SGHTA and CDR2 FQGTGA. There are 15 residues in the CDR3. The CDR3 coding sequence is TGTGCCAGCAGCTTAAGTTCGTCTAGCGGTGGTGAGCAGTTCTTC. Translation gives CASSLSSSSGGEQFF.

In its sample, this clone was seen once. CDR3 region: CSAQGAGGYTF. CDR3 sequence (DNA): TGCAGTGCCCAGGGGGCCGGGGGCTACACCTTC. V is TRBV20-1 and J is TRBJ1-2; 8 bases align to TRBD1. V was clipped by 6 bases and J by 8 bases; unmatched bases: 5. This CDR3 is built from 11 residues. CDR1 DFQATT and CDR2 SNEGSKA come from the germline V gene (reference sequence).